Listed below are T cell receptor beta chains from one sample, sequenced in a study of radiation and T cells in renal cell carcinoma. Only in-frame clones appear in the TCRdb table, and some are missing; sequencing was by immunoSEQ multiplex PCR. The table includes about 130,000 clones, about 81% detected once. The source material was blood, sampled from a patient whose treatment included radiotherapy and nephrectomy. The receptors shown here come from a woman aged 55-69 years with renal cell carcinoma. Each CDR3 is given with its conserved first and last residue. The order of the fields is CDR3 protein, CDR3 DNA, D gene, J gene, V gene, clone size. D genes are given only for firm matches. Clone size, where shown, is once, few, many, or a class for clones that have expanded.

cdr3_aa: CASSLGLGTSGGRHTGELFF
cdr3_nt: TGTGCCAGCAGCCTGGGGTTGGGGACTAGCGGGGGGCGGCACACCGGGGAGCTGTTTTTT
d_call: TRBD2
j_call: TRBJ2-2
v_call: TRBV9
clone_size: -

cdr3_aa: CASSQEALSNTGELFF
cdr3_nt: TGTGCCAGCAGCCAAGAAGCGCTGTCGAACACCGGGGAGCTGTTTTTT
d_call: -
j_call: TRBJ2-2
v_call: TRBV4-2
clone_size: -

cdr3_aa: CASSWANYGYTF
cdr3_nt: TGTGCCAGTAGTTGGGCCAACTATGGCTACACCTTC
d_call: -
j_call: TRBJ1-2
v_call: TRBV19
clone_size: -

cdr3_aa: CASRTGQGFSEAFF
cdr3_nt: TGTGCCAGCAGGACCGGACAGGGGTTCTCTGAAGCTTTCTTT
d_call: TRBD1
j_call: TRBJ1-1
v_call: TRBV7-2
clone_size: -

cdr3_aa: CASSPGTGSLEQYF
cdr3_nt: TGCGCCAGCAGCCCCGGGACAGGGTCCCTCGAGCAGTACTTC
d_call: TRBD1
j_call: TRBJ2-7
v_call: TRBV5-1
clone_size: once

cdr3_aa: CASRGGQNTGELFF
cdr3_nt: TGTGCCAGCCGAGGAGGACAGAACACCGGGGAGCTGTTTTTT
d_call: -
j_call: TRBJ2-2
v_call: TRBV28
clone_size: -

cdr3_aa: CASSSPNEQFF
cdr3_nt: TGTGCCAGCAGCTCCCCGAATGAGCAGTTCTTC
d_call: -
j_call: TRBJ2-1
v_call: TRBV11-2
clone_size: -

cdr3_aa: CANIPGQGADGRNEKLFF
cdr3_nt: TGTGCCAACATCCCGGGACAGGGGGCGGATGGTCGAAATGAAAAACTGTTTTTT
d_call: TRBD1
j_call: TRBJ1-4
v_call: TRBV27
clone_size: -

cdr3_aa: CASSYQGQVSGNTIYF
cdr3_nt: TGTGCCAGCAGCTACCAGGGACAGGTCTCTGGAAACACCATATATTTT
d_call: TRBD1
j_call: TRBJ1-3
v_call: TRBV7-3
clone_size: once

cdr3_aa: CASSYGAGRNTEAFF
cdr3_nt: TGTGCCAGCAGTTACGGGGCGGGACGGAACACTGAAGCTTTCTTT
d_call: -
j_call: TRBJ1-1
v_call: TRBV6-5
clone_size: -

cdr3_aa: CASSSPGQGLLGNQPQHF
cdr3_nt: TGTGCCAGTAGCTCACCGGGACAGGGCCTCCTGGGCAATCAGCCCCAGCATTTT
d_call: TRBD1
j_call: TRBJ1-5
v_call: TRBV19
clone_size: -

cdr3_aa: CASSSGPKYEQYF
cdr3_nt: TGTGCCAGCAGTTCGGGCCCGAAATACGAGCAGTACTTC
d_call: -
j_call: TRBJ2-7
v_call: TRBV6-5
clone_size: -

cdr3_aa: CSVEDSGPHEQYF
cdr3_nt: TGCAGCGTTGAAGATTCGGGACCCCACGAGCAGTACTTC
d_call: -
j_call: TRBJ2-7
v_call: TRBV29-1
clone_size: -

cdr3_aa: CASSLDTADTQYF
cdr3_nt: TGCGCCAGCAGCTTGGACACCGCAGATACGCAGTATTTT
d_call: -
j_call: TRBJ2-3
v_call: TRBV5-1
clone_size: -

cdr3_aa: CASSLRTNSLGGVGQPQHF
cdr3_nt: TGTGCCAGTAGTCTGCGGACAAACAGTTTGGGCGGGGTTGGACAGCCCCAGCATTTT
d_call: -
j_call: TRBJ1-5
v_call: TRBV19
clone_size: -

cdr3_aa: CASSSPGAGSSYEQYF
cdr3_nt: TGTGCCAGCAGCTCCCCCGGGGCAGGGAGCTCCTACGAGCAGTACTTC
d_call: -
j_call: TRBJ2-7
v_call: TRBV11-2
clone_size: -

cdr3_aa: CAITTSEFGSEAFF
cdr3_nt: TGTGCCATCACTACTTCGGAGTTCGGCAGTGAGGCTTTCTTT
d_call: -
j_call: TRBJ1-1
v_call: TRBV10-3
clone_size: few

cdr3_aa: CASSWGNTGELFF
cdr3_nt: TGTGCCAGCAGCTGGGGAAACACCGGGGAGCTGTTTTTT
d_call: -
j_call: TRBJ2-2
v_call: TRBV5-5
clone_size: -

cdr3_aa: CASSLSGFSPLHF
cdr3_nt: TGTGCCAGCAGTCTTTCAGGGTTTTCACCCCTCCACTTT
d_call: -
j_call: TRBJ1-6
v_call: TRBV6-5
clone_size: -

cdr3_aa: CASRGVGDNQPQHF
cdr3_nt: TGTGCCAGTAGGGGAGTGGGGGATAACCAGCCCCAGCATTTT
d_call: -
j_call: TRBJ1-5
v_call: TRBV19
clone_size: -

cdr3_aa: CASSLATRRWLAGSTDTQYF
cdr3_nt: TGCGCCAGCAGCTTGGCGACGAGGAGGTGGCTAGCGGGGAGCACAGATACGCAGTATTTT
d_call: TRBD2
j_call: TRBJ2-3
v_call: TRBV5-1
clone_size: -

cdr3_aa: CASSDLYPGEQFF
cdr3_nt: TGTGCCAGCAGTGACTTATATCCGGGTGAGCAGTTCTTC
d_call: -
j_call: TRBJ2-1
v_call: TRBV9
clone_size: -

cdr3_aa: CATSRDRGSYEQYF
cdr3_nt: TGTGCCACCAGCAGAGATCGGGGCTCCTACGAGCAGTACTTC
d_call: -
j_call: TRBJ2-7
v_call: TRBV15
clone_size: -

cdr3_aa: CASSPRVYSNQPQHF
cdr3_nt: TGTGCCAGCAGTCCCCGGGTGTATAGCAATCAGCCCCAGCATTTT
d_call: -
j_call: TRBJ1-5
v_call: TRBV6-5
clone_size: -

cdr3_aa: CATSILAGGNNPDTQYF
cdr3_nt: TGTGCCACCAGCATTCTAGCGGGGGGGAATAATCCAGATACGCAGTATTTT
d_call: TRBD2
j_call: TRBJ2-3
v_call: TRBV15
clone_size: -

cdr3_aa: CASSVGSGGYEQYF
cdr3_nt: TGTGCCAGCAGCGTAGGGTCGGGAGGGTACGAGCAGTACTTC
d_call: TRBD2
j_call: TRBJ2-7
v_call: TRBV9
clone_size: -

cdr3_aa: CASRDSQIKNIQYF
cdr3_nt: TGTGCCAGCAGGGACAGCCAAATAAAAAACATTCAGTACTTC
d_call: -
j_call: TRBJ2-4
v_call: TRBV2
clone_size: once

cdr3_aa: CAGSQTNQPQHF
cdr3_nt: TGTGCCGGCAGCCAGACCAATCAGCCCCAGCATTTT
d_call: -
j_call: TRBJ1-5
v_call: TRBV6-6
clone_size: once

cdr3_aa: CASSYSGGGNTIYF
cdr3_nt: TGTGCCAGCAGTTATTCGGGGGGAGGAAACACCATATATTTT
d_call: -
j_call: TRBJ1-3
v_call: TRBV6-5
clone_size: -

cdr3_aa: CASSSQTSGAYEQYF
cdr3_nt: TGCGCCAGCAGCTCTCAGACTAGCGGGGCCTACGAGCAGTACTTC
d_call: TRBD2
j_call: TRBJ2-7
v_call: TRBV5-1
clone_size: -